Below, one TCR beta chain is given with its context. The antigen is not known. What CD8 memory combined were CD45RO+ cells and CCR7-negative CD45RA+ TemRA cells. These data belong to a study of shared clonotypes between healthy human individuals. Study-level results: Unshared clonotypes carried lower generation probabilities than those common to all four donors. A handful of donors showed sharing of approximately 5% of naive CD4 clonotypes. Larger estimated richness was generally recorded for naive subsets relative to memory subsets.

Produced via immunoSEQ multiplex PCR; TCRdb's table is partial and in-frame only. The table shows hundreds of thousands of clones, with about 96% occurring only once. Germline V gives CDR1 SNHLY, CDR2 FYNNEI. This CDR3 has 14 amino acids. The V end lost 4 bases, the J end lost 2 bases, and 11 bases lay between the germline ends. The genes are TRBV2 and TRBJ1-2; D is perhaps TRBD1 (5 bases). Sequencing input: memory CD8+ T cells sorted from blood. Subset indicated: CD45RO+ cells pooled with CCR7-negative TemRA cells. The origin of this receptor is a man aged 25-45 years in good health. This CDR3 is CASSVSPGNYGYTF. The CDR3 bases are TGTGCCAGCAGTGTTTCCCCAGGGAACTATGGCTACACCTTC.